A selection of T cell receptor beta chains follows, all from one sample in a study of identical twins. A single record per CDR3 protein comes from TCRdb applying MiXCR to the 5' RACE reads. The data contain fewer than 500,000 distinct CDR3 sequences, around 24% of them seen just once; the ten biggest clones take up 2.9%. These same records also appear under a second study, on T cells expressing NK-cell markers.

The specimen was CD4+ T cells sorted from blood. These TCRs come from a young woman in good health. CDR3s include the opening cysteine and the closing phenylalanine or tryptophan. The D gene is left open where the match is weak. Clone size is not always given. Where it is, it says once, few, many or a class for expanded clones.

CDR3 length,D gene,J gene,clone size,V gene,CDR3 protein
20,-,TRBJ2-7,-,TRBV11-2,CASSLRGAGQPDPGRYEQYF
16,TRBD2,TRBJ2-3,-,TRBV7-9,CASSLTSGSHTDTQYF
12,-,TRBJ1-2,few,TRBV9,CASSEGTFGYTF
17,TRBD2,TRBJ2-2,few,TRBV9,CASSGARASGHTGELFF
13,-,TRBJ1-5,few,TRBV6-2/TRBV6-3,CASSYSTYQPQHF
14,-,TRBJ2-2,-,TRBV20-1,CSARGVEGAGELFF
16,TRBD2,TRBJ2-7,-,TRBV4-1,CASSQGDGRAPYEQYF
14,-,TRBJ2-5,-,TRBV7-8,CASSPEMRFRDQYF
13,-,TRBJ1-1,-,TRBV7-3,CASSLWRNTEAFF
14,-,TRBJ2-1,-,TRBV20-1,CSASYGGAGNEQFF
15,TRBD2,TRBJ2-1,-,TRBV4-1,CASSQRTSLSYEQFF
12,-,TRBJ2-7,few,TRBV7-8,CASSMGIYEQYF
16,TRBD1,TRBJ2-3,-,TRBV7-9,CASSQTQGAMTDTQYF
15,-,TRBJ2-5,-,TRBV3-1,CASSQDHGGQETQYF
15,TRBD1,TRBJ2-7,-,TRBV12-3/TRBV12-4,CASSSRTGVSYEQYF
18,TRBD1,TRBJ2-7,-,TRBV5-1,CASTPGQVGEAASYEQYF
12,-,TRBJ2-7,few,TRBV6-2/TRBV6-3,CAVSWANYEQYF
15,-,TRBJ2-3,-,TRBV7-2,CASSFGGYSTDTQYF
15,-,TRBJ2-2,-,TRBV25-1,CASSEFLGNTGELFF
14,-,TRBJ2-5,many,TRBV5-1,CASSPGTYQETQYF
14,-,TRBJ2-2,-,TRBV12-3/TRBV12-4,CASCRDSHTGELFF
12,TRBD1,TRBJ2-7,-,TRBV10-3,CATRTGAYEQYF
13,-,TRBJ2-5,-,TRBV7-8,CASSLDGKASQYF
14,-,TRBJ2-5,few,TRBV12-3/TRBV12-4,CASSFWPDQETQYF
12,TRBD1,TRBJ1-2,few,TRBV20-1,CSANRGREGYTF
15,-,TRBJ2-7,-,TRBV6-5,CASSYSFVQPYEQYF
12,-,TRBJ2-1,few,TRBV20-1,CSATDRDNEQFF
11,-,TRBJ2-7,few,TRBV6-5,CASSNRYEQYF
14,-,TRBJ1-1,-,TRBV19,CASKSKGWNTEAFF
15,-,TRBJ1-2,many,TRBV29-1,CSVVHNTQGAGGYTF
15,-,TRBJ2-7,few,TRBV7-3,CASSLFKGTNYEQYF
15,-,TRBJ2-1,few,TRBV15,CATSRFLTGWDEQFF